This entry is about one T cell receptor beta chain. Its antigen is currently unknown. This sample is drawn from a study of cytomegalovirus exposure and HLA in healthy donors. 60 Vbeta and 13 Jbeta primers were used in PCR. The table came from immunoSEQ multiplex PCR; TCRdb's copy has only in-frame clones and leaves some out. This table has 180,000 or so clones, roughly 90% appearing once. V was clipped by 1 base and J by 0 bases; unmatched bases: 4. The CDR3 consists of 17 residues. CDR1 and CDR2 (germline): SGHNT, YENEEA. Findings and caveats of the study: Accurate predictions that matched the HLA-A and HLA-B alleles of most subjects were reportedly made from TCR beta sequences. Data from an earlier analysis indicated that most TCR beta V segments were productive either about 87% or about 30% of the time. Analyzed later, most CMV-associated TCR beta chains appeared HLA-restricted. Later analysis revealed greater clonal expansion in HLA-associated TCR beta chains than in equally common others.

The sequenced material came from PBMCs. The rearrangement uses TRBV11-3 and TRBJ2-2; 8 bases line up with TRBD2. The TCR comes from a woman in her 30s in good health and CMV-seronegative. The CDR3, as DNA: TGTGCCAGCAGCTTAGGGGTGGGACTAGCGAACACCGGGGAGCTGTTTTTT. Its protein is CASSLGVGLANTGELFF.